Listed below are T cell receptor beta chains from one sample, sequenced in a study of response to subunit inactivated influenza vaccine. Using its own MiXCR run on the RT-PCR reads, TCRdb lists one record per CDR3 protein. The sample consists of 150,000 to 200,000 distinct CDR3 sequences, 9.5% to 15% of them appearing once. This same sample was also part of a study on T cells expressing NK-cell markers.

The source material was CD8+ T cells sorted from PBMCs, sampled about 12 days after vaccination. The origin of the receptors is a man aged 45-65 years who received an inactivated influenza vaccine. Each CDR3 is given with its conserved first and last residue. The D gene is left open where the match is weak. Size tells how often a clone was seen (once, few, many) or the class of an expanded clone, and some rows leave it out.

TRBV2	TRBJ2-5	few	TRBD1	TGTGCCAGCAGCGGTTCCGGGACAGGGTATCAAGAGACCCAGTACTTC	CASSGSGTGYQETQYF
TRBV4-1	TRBJ2-1	many	TRBD2	TGCGCCAGCAGCCAGGGACTAGAGCGGTTCTTC	CASSQGLERFF
TRBV7-2	TRBJ2-7	few	-	TGTGCCAGCAGCCCGACGGACGGCTACTACGAGCAGTACTTC	CASSPTDGYYEQYF
TRBV11-2	TRBJ2-1	few	-	TGTGCCAGCAGCTACGACCAGGAGACCTACAATGAGCAGTTCTTC	CASSYDQETYNEQFF
TRBV29-1	TRBJ1-2	few	-	TGCAGCGTACTAAATCCCCGGGACGCGAACTATGGCTACACCTTC	CSVLNPRDANYGYTF
TRBV6-2/TRBV6-3	TRBJ2-2	-	TRBD2	TGTGCCAGCAGTTCCCGGACTAGCTCCGGGGAGCTGTTTTTT	CASSSRTSSGELFF
TRBV6-2/TRBV6-3	TRBJ2-1	few	-	TGTGCCAGCAGTTCCAATGAGGGGAGCTCCTACAATGAGCAGTTCTTC	CASSSNEGSSYNEQFF
TRBV9	TRBJ2-3	-	-	TGTGCCAGCAGCCCGGGGGCAGGAAGGGGGGATACGCAGTATTTT	CASSPGAGRGDTQYF
TRBV29-1	TRBJ2-7	few	TRBD1	TGCAGCGTTGAATTTAGGGACAGGCCGTACGAGCAGTACTTC	CSVEFRDRPYEQYF
TRBV9	TRBJ2-3	-	TRBD2	TGTGCCAGCAGCGGCCCCATGAGCGGGGGGGCACCTGATACGCAGTATTTT	CASSGPMSGGAPDTQYF
TRBV6-2/TRBV6-3	TRBJ2-1	many	-	TGTGCCAGCAGTACGACTGTATACAATGAGCAGTTCTTC	CASSTTVYNEQFF
TRBV5-5	TRBJ1-4	few	-	TGTGCCAGCAGCGGATGGACCGGGCCTAGTGAAAAACTGTTTTTT	CASSGWTGPSEKLFF
TRBV28	TRBJ2-2	-	-	TGTGCCAGCAAGATGGACGCCGGGGAGCTGTTTTTT	CASKMDAGELFF
TRBV29-1	TRBJ2-1	-	TRBD2	TGCAGCGTTGTTTCGACTGAGCGGGGGAATGAGCAGTTCTTC	CSVVSTERGNEQFF
TRBV6-1	TRBJ2-2	few	TRBD1	TGTGCCAGCAGGCCAGACAGGGGAAGGACCGGGGAGCTGTTTTTT	CASRPDRGRTGELFF
TRBV29-1	TRBJ2-1	few	TRBD2	TGCAGCGTTGAAGATCCAGCTAGCGGGACACGGTACAATGAGCAGTTCTTC	CSVEDPASGTRYNEQFF
TRBV28	TRBJ2-1	few	-	TGTGCCAGCAGTTTCCCCCCCGGGCGAGCCCACTTTGTCCATGAGCAGTTCTTC	CASSFPPGRAHFVHEQFF
TRBV6-2/TRBV6-3	TRBJ2-7	many	-	TGTGCCAGCAGTTACTCGACACAGGACATCTCCTACGAGCAGTACTTC	CASSYSTQDISYEQYF
TRBV4-2	TRBJ1-5	few	-	TGTGCCAGCAGCCAAAAATCCGGGCCCCCTGGCCAGCCCCAGCATTTT	CASSQKSGPPGQPQHF
TRBV6-2/TRBV6-3	TRBJ2-1	few	TRBD2	TGTGCCATAGGGAGATCTCTAGCGGCTTACAATGAGCAGTTCTTC	CAIGRSLAAYNEQFF
TRBV3-1	TRBJ2-7	-	-	TGTGCCAGCAGCCCGGGTGGCCCAAGCTACGAGCAGTACTTC	CASSPGGPSYEQYF
TRBV6-1	TRBJ2-1	-	TRBD1	TGTGCCAGCAAAAACAGGGGCCACGCCTACAATGAGCAGTTCTTC	CASKNRGHAYNEQFF
TRBV11-2	TRBJ2-1	-	TRBD1	TGTGCCAGCAGCTCTGCAGGGGGTGAGCAGTTCTTC	CASSSAGGEQFF
TRBV6-1	TRBJ1-2	few	-	TGTGCCAGCAGTGAAGAGGTGGGGTACGGCTACACCTTC	CASSEEVGYGYTF
TRBV5-6	TRBJ1-1	-	-	TGTGCCAGCAGCCCGTTGGGTGTGTACACTGAAGCTTTCTTT	CASSPLGVYTEAFF
TRBV27	TRBJ2-1	-	-	TGTGCCAGCAGTTTATATGGGGGGAGAAGCTACAATGAGCAGTTCTTC	CASSLYGGRSYNEQFF
TRBV3-1	TRBJ2-3	-	-	TGTGCCAGCAGCCCCCCAAAACCCGTTCGAGACCACACAGATACGCAGTATTTT	CASSPPKPVRDHTDTQYF
TRBV7-9	TRBJ2-7	few	-	TGTGCCAGCAGCTTACGGGCCGCCACCTACGAGCAGTACTTC	CASSLRAATYEQYF
TRBV29-1	TRBJ2-6	few	TRBD1	TGCAGCGTGGTACAGGGGGAGCCTGGGGCCAACGTCCTGACTTTC	CSVVQGEPGANVLTF
TRBV10-3	TRBJ1-2	-	-	TGTGCCATCAGGCCGACGGAGGACGGCAACTATGGCTACACCTTC	CAIRPTEDGNYGYTF
TRBV6-5	TRBJ2-7	many	-	TGTGCCAGCAGTTACGGGGATTTCACCTACGAGCAGTACTTC	CASSYGDFTYEQYF
TRBV15	TRBJ2-7	many	TRBD2	TGTGCCACCAGCGCAGGGACTAGCGGGAGTTACGAGCAGTACTTC	CATSAGTSGSYEQYF
TRBV12-3/TRBV12-4	TRBJ1-2	-	TRBD1	TGTGCCAGCAGTTTGAGGGGGCTCTATGGCTACACCTTC	CASSLRGLYGYTF
TRBV4-1	TRBJ2-7	-	-	TGCGCCAGCAGCCAAGAGGATCGGCAGGGGTCCGAGCAGTACTTC	CASSQEDRQGSEQYF
TRBV6-4	TRBJ1-6	few	TRBD1	TGTGCCAGCAGTGACGGGCCGGGACAGGGGAATTCACCCCTCCACTTT	CASSDGPGQGNSPLHF
TRBV11-2	TRBJ2-7	-	-	TGTGCCAGCAGCTTATCGCGGGATCGTTTTTTGGACTTC	CASSLSRDRFLDF
TRBV11-1	TRBJ2-1	-	-	TGTGCCAGCAGCCCCCTTGGTTGGAATGAGCAGTTCTTC	CASSPLGWNEQFF
TRBV20-1	TRBJ1-1	-	-	TGCAGTGCTAGACCCCGGGGGCAGGTTACCACTGAAGCTTTCTTT	CSARPRGQVTTEAFF
TRBV6-2/TRBV6-3	TRBJ1-2	-	TRBD1	TGTGCCAGCAGTTACTCGATAACAGGGGGAGGATATGGCTACACCTTC	CASSYSITGGGYGYTF
TRBV11-2	TRBJ2-5	few	-	TGTGCCAGCAGCTTAGGGGGTGGGGGCTTCCAGTACTTC	CASSLGGGGFQYF
TRBV27	TRBJ1-5	-	TRBD1	TGTGCCAGCGGAACGACAGGGAGTAGGAATCAGCCCCAGCATTTT	CASGTTGSRNQPQHF
TRBV7-9	TRBJ2-7	many	-	TGTGCCAGCAGCTTCATCGGGGTTAGACCCTCCTACGAGCAGTACTTC	CASSFIGVRPSYEQYF
TRBV4-2	TRBJ2-6	few	-	TGTGCCAGCAGCGACTGGGGTTCTGGGGCCAACGTCCTGACTTTC	CASSDWGSGANVLTF
TRBV12-3/TRBV12-4	TRBJ1-6	many	TRBD1	TGTGCCAGCAGTTTATCGTCAGGGGGTTCACCCCTCCACTTT	CASSLSSGGSPLHF
TRBV20-1	TRBJ2-7	few	TRBD2	TGCAGTGCTACGGGACTAGCGGTCTACGAGCAGTACTTC	CSATGLAVYEQYF
TRBV20-1	TRBJ1-2	few	-	TGCAGTGCTCCACTTTCGGAATCTTATGGCTACACCTTC	CSAPLSESYGYTF